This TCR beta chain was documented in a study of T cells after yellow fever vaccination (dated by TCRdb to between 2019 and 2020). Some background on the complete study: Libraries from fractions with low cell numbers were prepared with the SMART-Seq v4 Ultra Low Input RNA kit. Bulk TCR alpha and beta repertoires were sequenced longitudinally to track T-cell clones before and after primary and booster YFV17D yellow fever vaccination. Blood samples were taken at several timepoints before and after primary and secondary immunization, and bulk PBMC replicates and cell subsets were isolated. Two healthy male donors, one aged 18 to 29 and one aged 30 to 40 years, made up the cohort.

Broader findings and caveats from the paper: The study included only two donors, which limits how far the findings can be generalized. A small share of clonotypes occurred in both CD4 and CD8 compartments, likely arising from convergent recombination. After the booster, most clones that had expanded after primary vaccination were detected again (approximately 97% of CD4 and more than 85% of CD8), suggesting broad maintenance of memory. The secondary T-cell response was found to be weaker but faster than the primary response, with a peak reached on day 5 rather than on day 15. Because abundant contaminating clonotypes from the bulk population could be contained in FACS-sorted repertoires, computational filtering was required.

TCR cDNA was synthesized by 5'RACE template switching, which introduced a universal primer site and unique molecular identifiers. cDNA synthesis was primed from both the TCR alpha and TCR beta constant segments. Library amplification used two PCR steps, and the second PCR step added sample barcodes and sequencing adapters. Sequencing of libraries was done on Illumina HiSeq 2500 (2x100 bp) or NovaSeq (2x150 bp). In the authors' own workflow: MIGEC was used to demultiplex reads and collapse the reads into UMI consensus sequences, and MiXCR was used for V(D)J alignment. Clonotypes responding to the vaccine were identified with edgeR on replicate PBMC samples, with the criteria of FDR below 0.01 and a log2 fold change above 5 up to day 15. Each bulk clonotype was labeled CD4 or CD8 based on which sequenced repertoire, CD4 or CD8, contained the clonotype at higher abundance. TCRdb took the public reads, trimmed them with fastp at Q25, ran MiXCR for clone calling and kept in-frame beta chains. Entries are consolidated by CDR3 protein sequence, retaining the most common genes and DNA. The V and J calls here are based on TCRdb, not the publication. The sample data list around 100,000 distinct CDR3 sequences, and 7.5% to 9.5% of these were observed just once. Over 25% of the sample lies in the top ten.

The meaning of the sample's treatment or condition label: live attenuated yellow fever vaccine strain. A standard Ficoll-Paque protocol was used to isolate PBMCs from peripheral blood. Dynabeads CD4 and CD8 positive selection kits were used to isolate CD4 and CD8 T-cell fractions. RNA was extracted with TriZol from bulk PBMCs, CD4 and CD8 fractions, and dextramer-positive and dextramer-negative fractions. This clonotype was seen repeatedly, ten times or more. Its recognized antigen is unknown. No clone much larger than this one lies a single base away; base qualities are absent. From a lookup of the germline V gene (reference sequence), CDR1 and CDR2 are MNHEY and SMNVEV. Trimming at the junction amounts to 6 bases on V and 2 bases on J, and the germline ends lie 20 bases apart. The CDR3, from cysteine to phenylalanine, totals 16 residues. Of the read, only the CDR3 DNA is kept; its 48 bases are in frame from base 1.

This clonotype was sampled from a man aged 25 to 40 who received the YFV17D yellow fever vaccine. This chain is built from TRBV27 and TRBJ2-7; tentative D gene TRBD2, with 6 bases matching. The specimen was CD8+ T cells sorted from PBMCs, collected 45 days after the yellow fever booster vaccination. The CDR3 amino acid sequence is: CASRPITSHNTYEQYF. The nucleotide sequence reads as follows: TGTGCCAGCAGACCCATTACTAGCCATAACACCTACGAGCAGTACTTC.